This T cell receptor (beta chain) comes out of a study of CD8 T cells in ankylosing spondylitis. Whole-study results and caveats: Disease-associated clonotypes exhibited CD8+ identity and were relatively infrequent in peripheral blood. A TCR beta motif of roughly 8 highly homologous variants appeared characteristic of ankylosing spondylitis blood.

The CDR3 has 16 amino acids. Germline V lookup: CDR1 DFQATT, CDR2 SNEGSKA (reference sequence). The J segment lost 0 bases and the V segment lost 3 bases, leaving 9 bases of the junction unmatched. MiXCR was run by TCRdb on the 5' RACE reads, yielding one entry per CDR3 protein. Of more than 650,000 distinct CDR3 sequences in the sample, around 11% were seen once. Turning to this clonotype: The antigen is undetermined.

This clonotype was obtained from a male donor with ankylosing spondylitis. Sequenced sample: blood, either unsorted or a sorted T cell fraction (not recorded which). V usage is TRBV20-1 and J usage is TRBJ2-7; 9 positions match TRBD2. For the CDR3, the DNA is TGCAGTGCTAGTTCAGCGGGAGGCCGAGGCTCCTACGAGCAGTACTTC. Encoded protein: CSASSAGGRGSYEQYF.